A selection of T cell receptor beta chains follows, all from one sample in a study of T-cell reconstitution after alpha-beta-depleted transplantation in children. In TCRdb, the PCR reads were re-called with MiXCR into one record per CDR3 protein. Of about 540,000 distinct CDR3 sequences in the sample, about a sixth were seen once. Here the sequenced sample was PBMCs from the stem cell graft donor, taken from the stem cell graft. The receptors originated from a human donor who donated a stem cell graft to a child with acute lymphoblastic leukemia. Each CDR3 is given with its conserved first and last residue. D genes are given only for firm matches. The size of a clone is reported for some rows only, either as once, few or many, or as a class for expanded clones.

d_call,v_call,j_call,clone_size,cdr3_aa,cdr3_nt
NA,TRBV12-3/TRBV12-4,TRBJ2-7,NA,CASSLIGRSYEQYF,TGTGCCAGCAGTTTAATAGGAAGGTCCTACGAGCAGTACTTC
TRBD1,TRBV12-3/TRBV12-4,TRBJ2-2,few,CASSRPPDRVPTGELFF,TGTGCCAGCAGTCGCCCGCCGGACAGGGTCCCCACCGGGGAGCTGTTTTTT
TRBD1,TRBV20-1,TRBJ1-1,few,CSAHVRGPGTEAFF,TGCAGTGCTCACGTCAGGGGGCCGGGGACTGAAGCTTTCTTT
NA,TRBV10-3,TRBJ2-5,few,CAISESATSQETQYF,TGTGCCATCAGTGAGTCCGCGACGTCCCAAGAGACCCAGTACTTC
TRBD2,TRBV15,TRBJ2-5,NA,CATSSIREGSPQYF,TGTGCCACCAGCTCGATTAGGGAGGGATCACCCCAGTACTTC
NA,TRBV4-2,TRBJ1-3,NA,CASSQALSSSGNTIYF,TGTGCCAGCAGCCAAGCTCTTTCGAGCTCTGGAAACACCATATATTTT
NA,TRBV7-6,TRBJ2-7,NA,CASSRDTAYEQYF,TGTGCCAGCAGCCGGGACACGGCCTACGAGCAGTACTTC
NA,TRBV12-3/TRBV12-4,TRBJ2-5,NA,CASSAPGLDQETQYF,TGTGCCAGCAGCGCCCCGGGACTGGACCAAGAGACCCAGTACTTC
TRBD2,TRBV5-1,TRBJ2-1,NA,CASWTGTSFYEQFF,TGCGCCAGTTGGACCGGGACTAGCTTCTATGAGCAGTTCTTC
NA,TRBV6-1,TRBJ2-5,few,CASSRGLGAHGETQYF,TGTGCCAGCAGTCGGGGGCTAGGGGCCCACGGGGAGACCCAGTACTTC
TRBD2,TRBV30,TRBJ2-1,NA,CAWSSGRAADEQFF,TGTGCCTGGAGTTCCGGGAGGGCCGCCGATGAGCAGTTCTTC